The 5 T cell receptor beta chains below come from one sample, sequenced in a study of blood T cell repertoires in COVID-19. Libraries were prepared by immunoSEQ multiplex PCR; TCRdb keeps only in-frame clonotypes and omits some of them. Here the sample spans approximately 210,000 clones, about four fifths being singletons. Sequences were obtained from PBMCs or T cells enriched from blood (not recorded which). The receptors were gathered from a woman in her fifties or sixties with acute COVID-19.

V usage is TRBV19 and J usage is TRBJ2-5, with 11 bases matching TRBD1. V gave up 4 bases and J gave up 5 bases; unmatched junction bases: 6. The CDR3 length is 15 residues. In germline, CDR1 is LNHDA, CDR2 SQIVND (reference sequence). The CDR3 reads CASSNRTGGRETQYF. The CDR3, as DNA: TGTGCCAGTAGTAACCGGACAGGGGGCCGGGAGACCCAGTACTTC.

The chain employs TRBV28 and TRBJ1-1, with TRBD1 as a possible D gene (5 bases). Germline values: CDR1 MDHEN, CDR2 SYDVKM. CDR3 length: 14 residues. V lost 6 bases to trimming and J lost 0 bases, with 11 bases between them. The CDR3 here is CASSEDSLNTEAFF. Here the CDR3 DNA reads TGTGCCAGCAGCGAAGACAGTTTGAACACTGAAGCTTTCTTT.

CDR3 sequence (DNA): TGTGCCAGCAGCAGGCAGGGGCTTCGCACAGATACGCAGTATTTT. It yields the protein CASSRQGLRTDTQYF. The V gene is TRBV7-2, the J gene TRBJ2-3, with a possible D match to TRBD1 (6 bases). The germline V gene encodes CDR1 SGHTA and CDR2 FQGNSA. This CDR3 region has 15 residues. Trimming took off 5 bases at V and 1 base at J, with 13 bases between the two ends.

To note about this clone: A read error is possible here, since a much larger clone lies one base away. The J gene is TRBJ1-5, the V gene TRBV7-3; D gene uncertain. Trimming stripped 5 bases from V and 1 base from J, with 6 bases between. Germline CDR1 reads SGHTA; CDR2 reads FQGTGA. The CDR3 spans 13 residues. For the CDR3, the DNA is TGTGCCAGCAGCCGAGGGAGCAATCAGCCCCAGCATTTT. This sequence encodes CASSRGSNQPQHF.

This clone was seen more than once but under ten times. The V call is TRBV7-2, the J call TRBJ2-7, with 8 nucleotides matching TRBD2. CDR1 is SGHTA, CDR2 FQGNSA, per germline. The CDR3 sequence is 16 residues long. The J segment lost 0 bases and the V segment lost 4 bases, leaving 8 bases of the junction unmatched. CDR3 bases: TGTGCCAGCAGCTCTGCAGCTAGCGGGTCCTCCTACGAGCAGTACTTC. Amino acids: CASSSAASGSSYEQYF.